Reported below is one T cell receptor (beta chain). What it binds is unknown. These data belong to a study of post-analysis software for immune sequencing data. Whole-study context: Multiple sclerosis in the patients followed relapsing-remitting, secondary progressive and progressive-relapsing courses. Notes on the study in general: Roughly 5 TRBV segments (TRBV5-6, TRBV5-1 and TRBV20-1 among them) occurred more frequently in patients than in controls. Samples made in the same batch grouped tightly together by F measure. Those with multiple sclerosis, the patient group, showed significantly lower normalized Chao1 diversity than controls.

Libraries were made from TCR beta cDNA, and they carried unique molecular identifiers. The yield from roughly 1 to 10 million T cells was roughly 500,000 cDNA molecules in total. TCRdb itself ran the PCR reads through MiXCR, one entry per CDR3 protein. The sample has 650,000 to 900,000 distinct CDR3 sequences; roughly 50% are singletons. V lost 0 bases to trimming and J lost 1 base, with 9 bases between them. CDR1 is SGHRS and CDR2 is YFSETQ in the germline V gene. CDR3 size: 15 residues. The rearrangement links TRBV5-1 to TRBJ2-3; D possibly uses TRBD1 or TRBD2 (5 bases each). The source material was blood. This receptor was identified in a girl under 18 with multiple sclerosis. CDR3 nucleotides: TGCGCCAGCAGCTTGGAGGGACGCCGCACAGATACGCAGTATTTT. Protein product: CASSLEGRRTDTQYF.